The 23 T cell receptor beta chains presented below share a single source sample, sequenced in a study of blood T cell repertoires in COVID-19. Using immunoSEQ multiplex PCR, the repertoire was profiled, and TCRdb retains in-frame clones only, with some absent. The sample includes approximately 220,000 clones, 83% of them seen just once. Sequenced sample: peripheral blood. The receptors shown here come from a woman in her 40s with active or convalescent COVID-19.

The rearrangement links TRBV19 to TRBJ1-2; D remains ambiguous. The CDR3 has 16 amino acids. V dropped 0 bases and J dropped 1 base, with 12 bases sitting between them. CDR1 is LNHDA, CDR2 SQIVND, per germline (reference sequence). CDR3 nucleotides: TGTGCCAGTAGTATAGATCTAATAGGAGGTAACTATGGCTACACCTTC. It specifies CASSIDLIGGNYGYTF.

V gene TRBV30 combines with J gene TRBJ2-1; TRBD1 matches 11 bases. Looked up from germline, CDR1 is GTSNPN and CDR2 is SVGIG (reference sequence). V dropped 3 bases and J dropped 5; count of bases not matched to a gene: 3. The CDR3 spans 14 residues. CDR3 bases: TGTGCCTGGAGAGGGACAGGGGGAAACAATGAGCAGTTCTTC. Translated: CAWRGTGGNNEQFF.

The chain is built from TRBV25-1 and TRBJ2-1, with a possible D match to TRBD2 (5 bases). This CDR3 region has 13 residues. V was pared by 4 bases and J by 9 bases, with 13 bases between. Germline V lookup: CDR1 MGHDK, CDR2 SYGVNS. CDR3 nucleotide sequence: TGTGCCAGCAGTGCCCAAGAGGCGGGTGAGCAGTTCTTC. Translated: CASSAQEAGEQFF.

In its sample, this clone was seen a few times. The DNA for the CDR3 is TGTGCCAGCAGTCCAACGGAGAGAGGCTACACCTTC. This translates into CASSPTERGYTF. The chain combines TRBV12-3 or TRBV12-4 with TRBJ1-2; D remains ambiguous. V gave up 5 bases and J gave up 8 bases, with 12 bases separating them. The CDR3 covers 12 residues.

The CDR3 coding sequence is TGTGCCAGCAGTGAGATGGGACAGGGGAAAGAGACCCAGTACTTC. Residues: CASSEMGQGKETQYF. The chain links TRBV25-1 to TRBJ2-5, with 10 bases lining up with TRBD1. This CDR3 is 15 amino acids long. Losses at the gene ends were 3 bases for V and 3 bases for J; bases not matched to a gene: 4. Germline CDR1 is MGHDK and CDR2 is SYGVNS. Using reference TRBV25-1 and TRBJ2-5 for the parts outside the CDR3, the full variable domain is EADIYQTPRYLVIGTGKKITLECSQTMGHDKMYWYQQDPGMELHLIHYSYGVNSTEKGDLSSESTVSRIRTEHFPLTLESARPSHTSQYLCASSEMGQGKETQYFGPGTRLLVL.

This chain links TRBV5-6 with TRBJ1-2; D is unclear. CDR1 and CDR2 (germline): SGHDT, YYEEEE. The CDR3 has 13 residues. V lost 4 bases to trimming and J lost 2 bases, with 9 bases between them. The CDR3 protein is CASSAKFNYGYTF. As DNA, the CDR3 is TGTGCCAGCAGCGCGAAATTCAACTATGGCTACACCTTC.

The chain uses TRBV18 and TRBJ1-6; D ambiguous. This CDR3 contains 12 residues. Germline V gene data show CDR1 as KGHSH and CDR2 as LQKENI. V shed 2 bases and J shed 15 bases, with 11 bases lying between them. In nucleotides, the CDR3 is TGTGCCAGCTCACCATACTTGGGAGTCCTCCACTTT. It encodes CASSPYLGVLHF.

This clone was seen more than once but under ten times. The rearrangement links TRBV9 to TRBJ2-7; 10 bases fit TRBD1. CDR1 and CDR2 (germline): SGDLS, YYNGEE. V shed 4 bases, J shed 5 bases, and the junction held 6 bases outside the gene matches. The CDR3 runs 14 residues. As DNA, the CDR3 is TGTGCCAGCAGCCCCAGGACAGGGGGGAACGAGCAGTACTTC. Its translation: CASSPRTGGNEQYF.

The chain combines TRBV28 with TRBJ2-1; D is ambiguous. V lost 7 bases to trimming and J lost 4 bases, with 14 bases between them. The CDR3 contains 14 residues. Germline CDR1 and CDR2: MDHEN and SYDVKM. Here the CDR3 reads CASTDPGVYNEQFF. In nucleotides, the CDR3 is TGTGCCAGCACGGATCCCGGAGTTTACAATGAGCAGTTCTTC.

V and J are TRBV6-2 or TRBV6-3 and TRBJ2-1, with TRBD1 matching over 9 bases. V lost 5 bases, J lost 3 bases, and 8 bases stayed unmatched. This CDR3 spans 16 amino acids. From germline, CDR1 is MNHEY and CDR2 SVGEGT. DNA of the CDR3: TGTGCCAGCAGTCCAGGATGGACAGGGGTCTACAATGAGCAGTTCTTC. Amino acids: CASSPGWTGVYNEQFF.

The chain couples TRBV5-1 to TRBJ2-7, with D perhaps TRBD2 (5 bases). The CDR3 extends over 16 amino acids. Trimming took off 0 bases at V and 1 base at J, with 14 bases between the two ends. Germline V lookup: CDR1 SGHRS, CDR2 YFSETQ. This chain's CDR3 is CASSLAPLEGSYEQYF. The CDR3 nucleotides read TGCGCCAGCAGCTTGGCCCCCCTCGAGGGATCCTACGAGCAGTACTTC.

This clone was seen a few times. The chain uses TRBV6-6 and TRBJ2-7, with D hard to call. Per the germline V gene, CDR1 is MNHNY and CDR2 is SVGAGI (reference sequence). Deletions cut 4 bases from V and 3 bases from J, with 10 bases between. CDR3 length equals 13 residues. CDR3 sequence reads: CASSSLGGYEQYF. Written as DNA, the CDR3 is TGTGCCAGCAGTTCGCTCGGCGGCTACGAGCAGTACTTC.

J is TRBJ2-1 and V is TRBV11-3, with D perhaps matching TRBD1 (5 bases). CDR3 length equals 17 residues. Germline lookup yields CDR1 SGHNT and CDR2 YENEEA. V dropped 5 bases and J dropped 1 base, with 18 bases sitting between them. The CDR3 sequence: CASSPPPAQGSYNEQFF. Here the CDR3 DNA reads TGTGCCAGCAGCCCTCCCCCCGCTCAGGGATCCTACAATGAGCAGTTCTTC.

This chain connects TRBV29-1 to TRBJ1-2; D gene ambiguous. The CDR3 runs 12 residues. The germline CDR1 and CDR2 sequences are SQVTM and ANQGSEA. The V end lost 6 bases, the J end lost 4 bases, and 12 bases lay between the germline ends. The CDR3 loop is CSVGFEGYGYTF. Written as DNA, the CDR3 is TGCAGCGTAGGATTTGAGGGCTATGGCTACACCTTC. The entire variable domain, with the rest obtained from reference TRBV29-1 and TRBJ1-2, is as follows: SAVISQKPSRDICQRGTSLTIQCQVDSQVTMMFWYRQQPGQSLTLIATANQGSEATYESGFVIDKFPISRPNLTFSTLTVSNMSPEDSSIYLCSVGFEGYGYTFGSGTRLTVV.

V usage is TRBV7-2 and J usage is TRBJ2-7; maybe TRBD1 (6 bases). The germline CDR1 and CDR2 sequences are SGHTA and FQGNSA. CDR3 size: 16 residues. Trimming cost V 1 base and J 0 bases, with 13 bases left between them. The DNA of the CDR3 is TGTGCCAGCAGCTTAGTTGACAGGATGAGCTCCTACGAGCAGTACTTC. The encoded protein is CASSLVDRMSSYEQYF.

This sequence joins TRBV4-1 and TRBJ2-5; 10 bases match TRBD1. V lost 0 bases, J lost 3 bases, and 1 base stayed unmatched. Germline-derived CDR1 and CDR2 are MGHRA and YSYEKL. This CDR3 contains 15 residues. The CDR3 DNA reads TGCGCCAGCAGCCAAGACGGGACAGGGGAAGAGACCCAGTACTTC. Translating it yields CASSQDGTGEETQYF.

This clone has more than one count but fewer than ten. The chain couples TRBV6-5 to TRBJ1-2; TRBD1 might be the D (5 bases). This CDR3 is built from 14 residues. The germline gives CDR1 MNHEY, CDR2 SVGAGI. Trimming removed 0 bases at V and 0 bases at J, with 5 bases between. This CDR3 is CASSYSTANYGYTF. The CDR3 nucleotides read TGTGCCAGCAGTTACTCGACAGCTAACTATGGCTACACCTTC.

This chain uses TRBV30 with TRBJ2-1, with D unclear. Germline assignment: CDR1 GTSNPN and CDR2 SVGIG (reference sequence). V lost 2 bases to trimming and J lost 9 bases, with 14 bases between them. There are 13 residues in the CDR3. The CDR3 sequence: CAWSYQVDGEQFF. DNA for the CDR3: TGTGCCTGGAGTTACCAGGTTGATGGTGAGCAGTTCTTC.

The chain couples TRBV7-2 to TRBJ2-1; the match to TRBD2 covers 8 bases. CDR3 size: 15 residues. Germline V CDR1 and CDR2: SGHTA, FQGNSA. Trimming at V came to 6 bases and at J to 1 base, leaving 5 bases not matched to a gene. DNA of the CDR3: TGTGCCAGCAGTACCGGGGGGGCATCCTACAATGAGCAGTTCTTC. The encoded protein is CASSTGGASYNEQFF. The full variable domain, in which reference TRBV7-2 and TRBJ2-1 provide the parts outside the CDR3, is GAGVSQSPSNKVTEKGKDVELRCDPISGHTALYWYRQSLGQGLEFLIYFQGNSAPDKSGLPSDRFSAERTGGSVSTLTIQRTQQEDSAVYLCASSTGGASYNEQFFGPGTRLTVL.

This clone appeared a single time. The gene calls are TRBV6-2 or TRBV6-3 and TRBJ1-5; no definite D call. The CDR3 totals 15 residues. Germline CDR1 reads MNHEY; CDR2 reads SVGEGT. Trimming pared 6 bases from V and 7 bases from J, leaving 19 bases between. The CDR3 DNA is TGTGCCAGCAGCCAGACATGGGGAGTCGGACAGCCCCAGCATTTT. The encoded protein is CASSQTWGVGQPQHF.

The chain combines TRBV24-1 with TRBJ2-1; 9 bases are a match to TRBD2. Germline V gene sequence: CDR1 KGHDR, CDR2 SFDVKD. V trimming: 4 bases; J trimming: 1 base; junction bases outside the gene matches: 1. The CDR3 runs 15 residues. Written as DNA, the CDR3 is TGTGCCACCAGTGAGAGCGGGGGGTCCTACAATGAGCAGTTCTTC. Translated, it gives CATSESGGSYNEQFF.

This sequence joins TRBV24-1 and TRBJ1-4; possible D gene TRBD1, 5 bases. The CDR3 is made up of 19 amino acids. V was trimmed by 3 bases and J by 0 bases, leaving 19 bases between them. Germline V gene data show CDR1 as KGHDR and CDR2 as SFDVKD. The CDR3, as DNA: TGTGCCACCAGTGATCGGAAGGGGCCGGGGGGACCAACTAATGAAAAACTGTTTTTT. Amino acid sequence: CATSDRKGPGGPTNEKLFF.

The rearrangement links TRBV19 to TRBJ1-1; 8 nucleotides line up with TRBD1. Trimming took 3 bases from V and 7 from J; bases not matched to a gene: 10. The CDR3 covers 15 residues. Germline V gene data show CDR1 as LNHDA and CDR2 as SQIVND (reference sequence). The CDR3 protein is CASSMLDREGGEAFF. DNA of the CDR3: TGTGCCAGTAGTATGCTGGACAGGGAAGGGGGTGAAGCTTTCTTT.